This T cell receptor (beta chain) is drawn from a study of blood T cell repertoires in COVID-19. Study summary: Sources were T cells, B-cell-depleted T cells, or PBMCs; the material itself was cDNA or gDNA.

Original methodology: Quantification of nucleated cells was approximated via reference gene primer amplification. Libraries were prepared by immunoSEQ multiplex PCR; TCRdb keeps only in-frame clonotypes and omits some of them. For V, J and clone size, that table is used; D and trimming come from the DNA. The data contain a few hundred thousand clones, nearly 90% of them singletons. V gave up 5 bases and J gave up 8 bases; unmatched junction bases: 6. The CDR3 length is 15 residues. CDR1 is MNHEY and CDR2 is SVGAGI in the germline V gene. The specimen was peripheral blood. The TCR was taken from a man between 18 and 29 years old with active or convalescent COVID-19. This rearrangement joins TRBV6-5 to TRBJ2-1, with 13 bases fitting TRBD2. The CDR3 spells CASSLGLAGIDEQFF. The CDR3 coding sequence is TGTGCCAGCAGTCTGGGACTAGCGGGAATTGATGAGCAGTTCTTC.